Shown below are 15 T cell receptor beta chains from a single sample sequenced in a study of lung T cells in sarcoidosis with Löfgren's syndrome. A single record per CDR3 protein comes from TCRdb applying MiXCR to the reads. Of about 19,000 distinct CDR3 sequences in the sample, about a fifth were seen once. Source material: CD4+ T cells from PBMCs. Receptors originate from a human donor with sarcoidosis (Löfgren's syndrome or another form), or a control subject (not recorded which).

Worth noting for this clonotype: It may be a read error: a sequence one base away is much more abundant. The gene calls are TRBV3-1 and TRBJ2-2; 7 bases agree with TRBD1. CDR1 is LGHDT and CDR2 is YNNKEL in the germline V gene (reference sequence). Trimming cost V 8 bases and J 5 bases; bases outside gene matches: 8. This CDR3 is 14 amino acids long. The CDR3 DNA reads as TGTGCCAGCGGCTACAGGGGCTGGACCGGGGAGCTGTTTTTT. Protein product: CASGYRGWTGELFF.

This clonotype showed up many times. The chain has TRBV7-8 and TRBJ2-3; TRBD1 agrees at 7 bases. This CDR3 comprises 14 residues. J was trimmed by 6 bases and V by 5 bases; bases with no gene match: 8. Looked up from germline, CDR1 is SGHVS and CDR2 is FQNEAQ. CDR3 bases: TGTGCCAGCAGCACAACGACAGGGACGGATACGCAGTATTTT. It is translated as CASSTTTGTDTQYF.

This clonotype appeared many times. CDR3 nucleotide sequence: TGTGCCAGCAGCACGTCTAGCGGAGAGTACAATGAGCAGTTCTTC. Translated: CASSTSSGEYNEQFF. The J gene is TRBJ2-1, the V gene TRBV2, with TRBD2 matching over 7 bases. The CDR3 length is 15 residues. Germline CDR1 SNHLY, CDR2 FYNNEI. Trimming at V came to 6 bases and at J to 4 bases, leaving 9 bases not matched to a gene.

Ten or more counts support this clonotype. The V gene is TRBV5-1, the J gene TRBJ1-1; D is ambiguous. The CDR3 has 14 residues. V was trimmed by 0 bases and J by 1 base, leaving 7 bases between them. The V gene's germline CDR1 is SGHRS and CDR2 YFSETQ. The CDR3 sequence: CASSLVSGNTEAFF. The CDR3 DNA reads TGCGCCAGCAGCTTGGTGTCCGGGAACACTGAAGCTTTCTTT. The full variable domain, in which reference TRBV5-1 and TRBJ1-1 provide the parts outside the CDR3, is KAGVTQTPRYLIKTRGQQVTLSCSPISGHRSVSWYQQTPGQGLQFLFEYFSETQRNKGNFPGRFSGRQFSNSRSEMNVSTLELGDSALYLCASSLVSGNTEAFFGQGTRLTVV.

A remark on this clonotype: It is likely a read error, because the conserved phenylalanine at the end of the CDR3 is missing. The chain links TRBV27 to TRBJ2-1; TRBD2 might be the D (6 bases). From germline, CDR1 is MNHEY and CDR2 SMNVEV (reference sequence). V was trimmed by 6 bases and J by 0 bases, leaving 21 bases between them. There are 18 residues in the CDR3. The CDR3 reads CASRPLSAGKDSYNEQFL. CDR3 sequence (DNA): TGTGCCAGCAGACCGCTTTCAGCGGGCAAAGACTCCTACAATGAGCAGTTCCTC.

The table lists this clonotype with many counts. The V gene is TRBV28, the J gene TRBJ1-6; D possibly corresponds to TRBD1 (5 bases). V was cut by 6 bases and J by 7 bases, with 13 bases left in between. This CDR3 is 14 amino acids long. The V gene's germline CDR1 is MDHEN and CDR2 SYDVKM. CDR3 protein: CASSLGRTNSPLHF. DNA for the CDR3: TGTGCCAGCAGCCTGGGACGGACCAATTCACCCCTCCACTTT.

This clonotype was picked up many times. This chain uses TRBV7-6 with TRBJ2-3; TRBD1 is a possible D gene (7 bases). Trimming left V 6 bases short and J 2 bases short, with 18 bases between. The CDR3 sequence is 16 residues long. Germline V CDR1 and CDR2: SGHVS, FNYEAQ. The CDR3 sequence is CASRNIAGQHTDTQYF. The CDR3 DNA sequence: TGTGCCAGCAGAAACATTGCGGGACAGCACACAGATACGCAGTATTTT.

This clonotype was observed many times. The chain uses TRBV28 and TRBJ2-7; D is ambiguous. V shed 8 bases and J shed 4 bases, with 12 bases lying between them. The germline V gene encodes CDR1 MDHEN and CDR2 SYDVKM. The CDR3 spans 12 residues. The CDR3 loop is CASEGVGYEQYF. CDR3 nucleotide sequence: TGTGCCAGCGAAGGCGTCGGGTACGAGCAGTACTTC.

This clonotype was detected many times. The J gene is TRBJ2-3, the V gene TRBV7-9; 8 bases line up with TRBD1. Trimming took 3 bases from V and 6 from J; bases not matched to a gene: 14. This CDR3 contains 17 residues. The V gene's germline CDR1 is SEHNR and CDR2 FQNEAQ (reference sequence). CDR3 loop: CASSLGSTGALRDTQYF. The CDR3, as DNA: TGTGCCAGCAGCTTGGGGTCGACAGGGGCGCTCAGGGATACGCAGTATTTT.

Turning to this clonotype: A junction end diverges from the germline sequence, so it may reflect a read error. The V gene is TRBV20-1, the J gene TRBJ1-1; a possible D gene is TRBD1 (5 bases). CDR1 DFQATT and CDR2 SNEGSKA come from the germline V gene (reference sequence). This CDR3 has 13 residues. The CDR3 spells CSAFRRTNTKASF. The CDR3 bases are TGCAGTGCTTTCCGAAGGACAAACACTAAAGCTTCCTTT.

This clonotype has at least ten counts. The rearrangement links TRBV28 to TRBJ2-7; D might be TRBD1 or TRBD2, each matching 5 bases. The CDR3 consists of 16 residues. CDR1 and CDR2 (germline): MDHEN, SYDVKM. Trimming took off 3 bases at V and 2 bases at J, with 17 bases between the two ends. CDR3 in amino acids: CASSFYLVGAAYEQYF. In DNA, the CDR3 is TGTGCCAGCAGTTTCTACTTAGTCGGGGCAGCCTACGAGCAGTACTTC.

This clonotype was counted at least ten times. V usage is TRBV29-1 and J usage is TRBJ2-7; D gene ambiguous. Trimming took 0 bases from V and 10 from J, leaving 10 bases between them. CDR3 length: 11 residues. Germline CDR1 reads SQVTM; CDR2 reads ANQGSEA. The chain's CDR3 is CSVEEGSDQYF. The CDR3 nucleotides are TGCAGCGTTGAAGAGGGGTCCGATCAGTACTTC.

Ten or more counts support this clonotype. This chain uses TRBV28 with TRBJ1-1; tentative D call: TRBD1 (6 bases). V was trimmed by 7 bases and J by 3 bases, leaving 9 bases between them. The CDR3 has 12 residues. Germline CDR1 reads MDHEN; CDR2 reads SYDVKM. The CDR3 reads CASKRGYTEAFF. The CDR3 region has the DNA TGTGCCAGCAAGAGGGGGTACACTGAAGCTTTCTTT.

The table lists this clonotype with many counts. The CDR3 DNA reads as TGTGCCAGTAGTATAGATCTGGTTATTCGGGTGAGCTCCTACAATGAGCAGTTCTTC. Translating it yields CASSIDLVIRVSSYNEQFF. This chain uses TRBV19 with TRBJ2-1; no clear D gene. Germline V gene data show CDR1 as LNHDA and CDR2 as SQIVND (reference sequence). CDR3 length: 19 residues. The V and J ends lost 0 bases and 0 bases respectively, with 18 bases between them.

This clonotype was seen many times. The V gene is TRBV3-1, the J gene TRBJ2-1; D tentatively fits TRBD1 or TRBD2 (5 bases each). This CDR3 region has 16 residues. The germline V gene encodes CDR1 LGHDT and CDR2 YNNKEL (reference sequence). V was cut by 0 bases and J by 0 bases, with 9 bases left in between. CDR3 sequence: CASSQDWDPSYNEQFF. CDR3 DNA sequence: TGTGCCAGCAGCCAAGATTGGGACCCCTCCTACAATGAGCAGTTCTTC.